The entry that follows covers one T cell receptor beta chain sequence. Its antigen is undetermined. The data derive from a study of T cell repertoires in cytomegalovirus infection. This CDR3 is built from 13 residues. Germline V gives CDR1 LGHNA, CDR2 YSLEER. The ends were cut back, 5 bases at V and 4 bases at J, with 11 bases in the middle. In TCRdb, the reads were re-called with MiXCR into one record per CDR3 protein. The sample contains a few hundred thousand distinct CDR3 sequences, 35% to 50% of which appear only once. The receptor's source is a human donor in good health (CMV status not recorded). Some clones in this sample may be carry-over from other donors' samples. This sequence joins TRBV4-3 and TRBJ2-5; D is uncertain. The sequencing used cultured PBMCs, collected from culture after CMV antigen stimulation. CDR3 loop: CASSTTRGETQYF. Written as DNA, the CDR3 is TGCGCCAGCAGCACGACACGAGGAGAGACCCAGTACTTC.